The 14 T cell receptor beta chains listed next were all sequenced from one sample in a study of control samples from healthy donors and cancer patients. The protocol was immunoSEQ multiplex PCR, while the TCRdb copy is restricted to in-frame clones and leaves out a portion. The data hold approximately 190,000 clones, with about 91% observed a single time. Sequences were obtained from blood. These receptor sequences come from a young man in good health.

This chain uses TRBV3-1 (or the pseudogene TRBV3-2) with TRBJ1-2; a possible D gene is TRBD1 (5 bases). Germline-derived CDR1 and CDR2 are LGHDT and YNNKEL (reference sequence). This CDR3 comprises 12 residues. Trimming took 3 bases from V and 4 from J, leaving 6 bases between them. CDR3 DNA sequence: TGTGCCAGCAGCCAGGGGGGCTATGGCTACACCTTC. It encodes CASSQGGYGYTF.

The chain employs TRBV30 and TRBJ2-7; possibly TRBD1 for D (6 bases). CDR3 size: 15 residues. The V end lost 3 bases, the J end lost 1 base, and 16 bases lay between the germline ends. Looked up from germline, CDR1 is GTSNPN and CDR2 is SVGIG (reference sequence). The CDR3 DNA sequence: TGTGCCTGGAGGGATGGGACATCCAATTCCTACGAGCAGTACTTC. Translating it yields CAWRDGTSNSYEQYF.

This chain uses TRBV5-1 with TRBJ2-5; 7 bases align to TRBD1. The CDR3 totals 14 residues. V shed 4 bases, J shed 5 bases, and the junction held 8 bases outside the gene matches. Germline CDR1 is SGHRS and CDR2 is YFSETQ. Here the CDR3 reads CASSTGQVRETQYF. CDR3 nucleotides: TGCGCCAGCAGCACCGGACAGGTCCGGGAGACCCAGTACTTC.

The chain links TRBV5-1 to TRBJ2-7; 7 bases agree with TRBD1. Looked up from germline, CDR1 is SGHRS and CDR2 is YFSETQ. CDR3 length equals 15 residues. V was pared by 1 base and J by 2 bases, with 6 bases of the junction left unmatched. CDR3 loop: CASSLQTGQPYEQYF. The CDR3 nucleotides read TGCGCCAGCAGCTTGCAAACGGGACAGCCCTACGAGCAGTACTTC.

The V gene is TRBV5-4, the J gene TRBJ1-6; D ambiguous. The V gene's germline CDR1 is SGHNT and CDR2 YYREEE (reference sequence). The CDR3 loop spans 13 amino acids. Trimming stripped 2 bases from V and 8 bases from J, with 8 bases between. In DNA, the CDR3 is TGTGCCAGCAGCTTCGGGGTCGATTCACCCCTCCACTTT. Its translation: CASSFGVDSPLHF.

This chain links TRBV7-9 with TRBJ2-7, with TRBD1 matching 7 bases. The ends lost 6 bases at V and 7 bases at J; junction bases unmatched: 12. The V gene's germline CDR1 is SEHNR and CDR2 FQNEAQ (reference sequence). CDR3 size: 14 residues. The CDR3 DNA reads TGTGCCAGCAGTAAGACAGGGTTATCAGGGGAGCAGTACTTC. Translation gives CASSKTGLSGEQYF. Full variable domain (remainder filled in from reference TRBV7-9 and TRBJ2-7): DTGVSQNPRHKITKRGQNVTFRCDPISEHNRLYWYRQTLGQGPEFLTYFQNEAQLEKSRLLSDRFSAERPKGSFSTLEIQRTEQGDSAMYLCASSKTGLSGEQYFGPGTRLTVT.

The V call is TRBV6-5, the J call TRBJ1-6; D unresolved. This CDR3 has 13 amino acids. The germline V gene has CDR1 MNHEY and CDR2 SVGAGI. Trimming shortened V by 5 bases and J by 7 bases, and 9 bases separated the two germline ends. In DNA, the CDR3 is TGTGCCAGCAGTCGGGAAAGCAATTCACCCCTCCACTTT. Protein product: CASSRESNSPLHF.

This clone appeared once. This chain's CDR3 is CASSPFGRGEGPYEKLFF. The CDR3 DNA follows: TGCGCCAGCAGTCCCTTTGGTCGGGGCGAGGGTCCTTATGAAAAACTGTTTTTT. The chain joins TRBV4-1 to TRBJ1-4, with D perhaps TRBD1 (5 bases). This CDR3 has 18 residues. Between the trimmed V and J ends, which lost 6 bases and 6 bases, there was a span of 26 bases. Germline CDR1 is MGHRA and CDR2 is YSYEKL.

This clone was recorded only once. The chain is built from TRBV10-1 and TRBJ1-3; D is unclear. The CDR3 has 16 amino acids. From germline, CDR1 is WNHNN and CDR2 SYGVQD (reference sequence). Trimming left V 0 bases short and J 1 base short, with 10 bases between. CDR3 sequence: CASSESRARSGNTIYF. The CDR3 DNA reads TGCGCCAGCAGTGAGTCTCGCGCGAGGTCTGGAAACACCATATATTTT.

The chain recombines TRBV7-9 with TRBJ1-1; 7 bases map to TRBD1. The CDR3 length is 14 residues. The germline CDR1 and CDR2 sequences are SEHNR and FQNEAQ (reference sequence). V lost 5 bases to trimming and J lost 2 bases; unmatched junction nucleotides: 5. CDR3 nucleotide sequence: TGTGCCAGCAGCCCTGGGACAGACAACACTGAAGCTTTCTTT. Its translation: CASSPGTDNTEAFF.

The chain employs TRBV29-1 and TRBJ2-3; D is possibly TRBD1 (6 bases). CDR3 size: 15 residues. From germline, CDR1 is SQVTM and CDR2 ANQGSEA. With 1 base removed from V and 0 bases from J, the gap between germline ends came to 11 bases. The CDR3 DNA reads TGCAGCGTTGAAGGGGGGCGACTTAGCACAGATACGCAGTATTTT. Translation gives CSVEGGRLSTDTQYF.

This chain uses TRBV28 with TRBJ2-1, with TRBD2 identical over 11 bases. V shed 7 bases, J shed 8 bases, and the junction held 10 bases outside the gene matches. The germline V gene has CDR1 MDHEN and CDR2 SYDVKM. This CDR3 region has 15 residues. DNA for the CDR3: TGTGCCAGCAAACTTAGCGGGGGGGCCAGGGATGAGCAGTTCTTC. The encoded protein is CASKLSGGARDEQFF.

Here the CDR3 DNA reads TGTGCCAGCAGCGACCGAGGACAGAGTTTCTACGAGCAGTACTTC. It yields the protein CASSDRGQSFYEQYF. The chain has TRBV7-2 and TRBJ2-7, with D perhaps matching TRBD1 (6 bases). The CDR3 is 15 amino acids. Germline V CDR1 and CDR2: SGHTA, FQGNSA. Trimming removed 5 bases at V and 3 bases at J, with 17 bases between.

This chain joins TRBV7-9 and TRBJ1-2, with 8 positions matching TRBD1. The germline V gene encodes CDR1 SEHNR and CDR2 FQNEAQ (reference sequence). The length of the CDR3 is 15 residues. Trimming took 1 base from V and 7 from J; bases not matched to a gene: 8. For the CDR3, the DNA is TGTGCCAGCAGCTTAGTTCTGACAGGGGTCGGTGGCTACACCTTC. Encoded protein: CASSLVLTGVGGYTF. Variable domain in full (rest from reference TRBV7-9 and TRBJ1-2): DTGVSQNPRHKITKRGQNVTFRCDPISEHNRLYWYRQTLGQGPEFLTYFQNEAQLEKSRLLSDRFSAERPKGSFSTLEIQRTEQGDSAMYLCASSLVLTGVGGYTFGSGTRLTVV.